This T cell receptor beta chain derives from a study of identifying expanded T cells in peripheral blood. CDR1 and CDR2 (germline): DFQATT, SNEGSKA (reference sequence). There are 11 residues in the CDR3. The V and J ends lost 8 bases and 4 bases respectively, with 11 bases between them. Healthy donors had no documented immune events, such as infections, while sampled. Profiling relied on immunoSEQ multiplex PCR, and the TCRdb table lists in-frame clones only, not all of them. The sample carries about 110,000 clones, about 88% recorded once. The clonotype was recovered from a person aged 18-70 years in good health. The chain recombines TRBV20-1 with TRBJ1-1; D is uncertain. The sample taken for sequencing was blood. CDR3 bases: TGCAGTCCGCTAGGGAGCACTGAAGCTTTCTTT. Its protein is CSPLGSTEAFF.